The clone carrying this T cell receptor (beta chain) was observed once. Generated by immunoSEQ multiplex PCR, the TCRdb table keeps only in-frame clones and is missing some. The sample carries about 50,000 clones, around 94% recorded once. The data derive from a study of T cell changes during pregnancy in multiple sclerosis. J gave up 12 bases and V 2 bases, and 7 bases lay outside the gene matches. Germline CDR1 is SGHDT and CDR2 is YYEEEE. The CDR3 extends over 13 amino acids. This sample comprised CD4+ T cells from peripheral blood mononuclear cells, obtained in the third trimester of pregnancy. The sequence was collected from a female donor with multiple sclerosis, enrolled in a pregnancy study. The V gene is TRBV5-6, the J gene TRBJ2-1; 8 bases are shared with TRBD2. CDR3: CASSLSSAGGQFF. The CDR3 DNA is TGTGCCAGCAGCTTATCGTCGGCGGGGGGGCAGTTCTTC.